The 30 T cell receptor beta chains presented below share a single source sample, sequenced in a study of OX40 agonist ivuxolimab in advanced cancers. Some clones are missing from TCRdb's copy, which holds only in-frame ones; the method was immunoSEQ multiplex PCR. The sample carries about 25,000 clones, 65% to 90% recorded once. Sample: CD4+ or CD8+ T cells sorted from blood, taken in a trial of the OX40 agonist ivuxolimab. The receptors shown here come from an adult with an advanced solid tumor such as melanoma, head and neck, liver or kidney cancer.

This chain joins TRBV5-1 and TRBJ2-6; D is unresolved. The germline V gene encodes CDR1 SGHRS and CDR2 YFSETQ. This CDR3 is 14 amino acids long. V lost 3 bases to trimming and J lost 0 bases, with 4 bases between them. The DNA for the CDR3 is TGCGCCAGCAGCTGGAGCTCTGGGGCCAACGTCCTGACTTTC. The encoded protein is CASSWSSGANVLTF. The variable domain in full, with the rest retrieved from reference TRBV5-1 and TRBJ2-6, is KAGVTQTPRYLIKTRGQQVTLSCSPISGHRSVSWYQQTPGQGLQFLFEYFSETQRNKGNFPGRFSGRQFSNSRSEMNVSTLELGDSALYLCASSWSSGANVLTFGAGSRLTVL.

V and J are TRBV10-2 and TRBJ1-1; D is uncertain. This CDR3 is 12 amino acids long. V was clipped by 4 bases and J by 1 base, with 4 bases between them. The V gene's germline CDR1 is WSHSY and CDR2 SAAADI. The DNA for the CDR3 is TGCGCCAGCAGTGGGTGGAACACTGAAGCTTTCTTT. Translated: CASSGWNTEAFF.

The gene calls are TRBV7-9 and TRBJ1-3; 9 positions agree with TRBD1. Germline loops: CDR1 SEHNR, CDR2 FQNEAQ (reference sequence). Unmatched junction bases numbered 8, after V lost 5 bases and J lost 3 bases. The CDR3 consists of 16 residues. CDR3 in DNA: TGTGCCAGCAGCGACCCCGGGACAGGGTTTGGAAACACCATATATTTT. Protein: CASSDPGTGFGNTIYF.

The rearrangement joins TRBV7-9 to TRBJ2-7; TRBD2 matches at 12 bases. Unmatched junction bases numbered 4, after V lost 4 bases and J lost 3 bases. CDR1 and CDR2 (germline): SEHNR, FQNEAQ (reference sequence). The CDR3 covers 15 residues. The CDR3 reads CASSSLLAGGYEQYF. In DNA, the CDR3 is TGTGCCAGCAGCTCCCTACTAGCGGGAGGCTACGAGCAGTACTTC.

This chain joins TRBV5-1 and TRBJ2-3; the D gene is possibly TRBD1 (6 bases). This CDR3 contains 16 residues. V gave up 0 bases and J gave up 5 bases, with 16 bases separating them. The germline CDR1 and CDR2 sequences are SGHRS and YFSETQ. CDR3 bases: TGCGCCAGCAGCTTGGCACAGGGCGCTCCCGGAGATACGCAGTATTTT. Its protein product is CASSLAQGAPGDTQYF.

V gene TRBV10-3 combines with J gene TRBJ2-7; possible D gene TRBD2, 7 bases. Trimming cost V 4 bases and J 9 bases, with 22 bases left between them. CDR1 is ENHRY and CDR2 is SYGVKD in the germline V gene. The CDR3 is made up of 15 amino acids. CDR3 sequence (DNA): TGTGCCATCAGTGTTACGGGGGGCGACCCAAGAGGGCAGTACTTC. The encoded protein is CAISVTGGDPRGQYF.

The chain has TRBV27 and TRBJ1-1; D ambiguous. Germline CDR1 is MNHEY and CDR2 is SMNVEV (reference sequence). V lost 5 bases and J lost 1, with 14 bases in between. The length of the CDR3 is 15 residues. CDR3 bases: TGTGCCAGCAGTCTAAAAGGGTTGGGGAACACTGAAGCTTTCTTT. This encodes CASSLKGLGNTEAFF.

This chain connects TRBV5-1 to TRBJ2-1, with 12 bases identical to TRBD2. Per germline, CDR1 SGHRS and CDR2 YFSETQ. The junction had 8 bases not matched to a gene; V was cut back by 4 bases and J by 6 bases. The CDR3 spans 16 residues. CDR3 sequence reads: CASSLGLAGSFNEQFF. DNA of the CDR3: TGCGCCAGCAGCCTCGGACTAGCGGGATCTTTCAATGAGCAGTTCTTC.

CDR3: CASSAPISGGDTDTQYF. The DNA of the CDR3 is TGTGCCAGCAGCGCCCCCATAAGCGGGGGGGACACAGATACGCAGTATTTT. V is TRBV9 and J is TRBJ2-3, with 10 bases that match TRBD2. Looked up from germline, CDR1 is SGDLS and CDR2 is YYNGEE. Losses at the gene ends were 3 bases for V and 2 bases for J; bases not matched to a gene: 9. The CDR3 loop spans 17 amino acids.

Comments on this clone: Since a far larger clone is one base different, this is likely a read error. The gene calls are TRBV10-3 and TRBJ2-7, with 8 bases that match TRBD2. The V gene's germline CDR1 is ENHRY and CDR2 SYGVKD. The ends lost 10 bases at V and 3 bases at J; junction bases unmatched: 11. The CDR3 loop spans 14 amino acids. CDR3 loop: CASRYGGGGYEQYF. The CDR3 nucleotides are TGTGCCAGCAGGTACGGGGGGGGAGGCTACGAGCAGTACTTC.

The rearrangement uses TRBV27 and TRBJ2-7, with D perhaps TRBD2 (5 bases). V lost 0 bases and J lost 1, with 10 bases in between. The CDR3 covers 15 residues. Looked up from germline, CDR1 is MNHEY and CDR2 is SMNVEV (reference sequence). In DNA form, the CDR3 reads TGTGCCAGCAGTTTATCGATAGGCGGGTCCTACGAGCAGTACTTC. Translated, it gives CASSLSIGGSYEQYF.

The chain couples TRBV11-2 to TRBJ2-7; no reliable D call. This CDR3 has 12 amino acids. Per the germline V gene, CDR1 is SGHAT and CDR2 is FQNNGV. V dropped 3 bases and J dropped 3 bases, with 6 bases sitting between them. The CDR3 nucleotides are TGTGCCAGCAGCTTTGTCAGCTACGAGCAGTACTTC. Translating gives CASSFVSYEQYF.

This chain joins TRBV2 and TRBJ1-4; D call uncertain. The germline gives CDR1 SNHLY, CDR2 FYNNEI. The CDR3 has 12 residues. With 6 bases removed from V and 4 bases from J, the gap between germline ends came to 6 bases. CDR3 DNA: TGTGCCAGCAGGGCAGTTAATGAAAAACTGTTTTTT. This encodes CASRAVNEKLFF.

V is TRBV5-1 and J is TRBJ1-1, with a possible D match to TRBD1 (5 bases). V dropped 1 base and J dropped 1 base, with 5 bases sitting between them. CDR3 length equals 13 residues. CDR1 and CDR2 (germline): SGHRS, YFSETQ. The CDR3 bases are TGCGCCAGCAGCTTGCAGGGGAACACTGAAGCTTTCTTT. It codes for CASSLQGNTEAFF.

V is TRBV13 and J is TRBJ2-1, with D tentatively TRBD2 (6 bases). The CDR3 is 16 amino acids. Trimming pared 1 base from V and 2 bases from J, leaving 12 bases between. Germline V gives CDR1 PRHDT, CDR2 FYEKMQ (reference sequence). CDR3 sequence (DNA): TGTGCCAGCAGCTTAGATTCGGCTAGCGCCTACAATGAGCAGTTCTTC. Translating gives CASSLDSASAYNEQFF.

The chain combines TRBV7-2 with TRBJ2-7, with 8 bases aligning to TRBD2. The CDR3 extends over 14 amino acids. The germline V gene encodes CDR1 SGHTA and CDR2 FQGNSA. J was trimmed by 3 bases and V by 2 bases; bases with no gene match: 3. Here the CDR3 DNA reads TGTGCCAGCAGCTTAATAGCGGGGAGCTACGAGCAGTACTTC. It codes for CASSLIAGSYEQYF.

The CDR3 nucleotides are TGTGCCAGCAGTTTCCGGGGGACTAGCGGGGTGAGTGAGCAGTTCTTC. It encodes CASSFRGTSGVSEQFF. V is TRBV28 and J is TRBJ2-1; 13 nucleotides match TRBD2. The V and J ends lost 3 bases and 9 bases, in that order; junction bases with no gene match: 8. Germline-derived CDR1 and CDR2 are MDHEN and SYDVKM. The CDR3 is 16 amino acids.

The chain has TRBV6-5 and TRBJ2-7, with TRBD2 identical over 9 bases. Germline V gene lookup returns CDR1 MNHEY and CDR2 SVGAGI. Trimming cost V 0 bases and J 3 bases; bases outside gene matches: 3. This CDR3 has 15 amino acids. The CDR3 is CASSYSVTSGYEQYF. The CDR3 DNA follows: TGTGCCAGCAGTTACTCGGTGACTAGCGGCTACGAGCAGTACTTC.

V usage is TRBV6-5 and J usage is TRBJ2-7; the match to TRBD2 covers 7 bases. The germline V gene has CDR1 MNHEY and CDR2 SVGAGI. Trimming at V came to 4 bases and at J to 12 bases, leaving 12 bases not matched to a gene. The CDR3 has 13 residues. Here the CDR3 DNA reads TGTGCCAGCAGTTTCGGGGGAGGGCAGGTCCCGTACTTC. Protein sequence: CASSFGGGQVPYF.

The gene calls are TRBV19 and TRBJ2-7; 10 nucleotides line up with TRBD2. V lost 6 bases and J lost 0; bases outside the gene matches: 5. Germline loops: CDR1 LNHDA, CDR2 SQIVND (reference sequence). This CDR3 is 15 amino acids long. The CDR3 is CASSLSGGPSYEQYF. CDR3 in DNA: TGTGCCAGTAGCCTTAGCGGGGGGCCCTCCTACGAGCAGTACTTC.

V usage is TRBV30 and J usage is TRBJ2-5; 9 bases are shared with TRBD2. Germline loops: CDR1 GTSNPN, CDR2 SVGIG (reference sequence). The CDR3 totals 15 residues. With 2 bases clipped from V and 2 bases from J, the junction kept 6 bases outside the gene matches. This chain's CDR3 is CAWSYGTSLQETQYF. The DNA of the CDR3 is TGTGCCTGGAGTTACGGGACTAGCTTACAAGAGACCCAGTACTTC.

This clone was observed once. The chain joins TRBV5-1 to TRBJ2-3, with D tentatively TRBD1 or TRBD2 (5 bases each). The ends were cut back, 0 bases at V and 5 bases at J, with 7 bases in the middle. CDR3 length: 13 residues. Per germline, CDR1 SGHRS and CDR2 YFSETQ. CDR3 sequence: CASSLVGGDTQYF. DNA of the CDR3: TGCGCCAGCAGCTTGGTTGGGGGAGATACGCAGTATTTT.

The genes are TRBV10-2 and TRBJ2-1; D might be TRBD1 (6 bases). Deletions cut 4 bases from V and 0 bases from J, with 10 bases between. Germline CDR1 WSHSY, CDR2 SAAADI. CDR3 length equals 15 residues. The CDR3 region is CASSGGRSSYNEQFF. The CDR3 DNA is TGCGCCAGCAGTGGGGGGCGGAGCTCCTACAATGAGCAGTTCTTC.

V is TRBV25-1 and J is TRBJ1-5; 8 bases agree with TRBD1. Losses at the gene ends were 6 bases for V and 7 bases for J; bases not matched to a gene: 8. CDR1 MGHDK and CDR2 SYGVNS come from the germline V gene. CDR3 length equals 14 residues. The CDR3 nucleotides read TGTGCCAGCAGCGAACAGGGGGTAGGGCAGCCCCAGCATTTT. It yields the protein CASSEQGVGQPQHF.

The chain is built from TRBV5-6 and TRBJ2-7; unclear D gene. This CDR3 has 13 residues. In germline, CDR1 is SGHDT, CDR2 YYEEEE. Trimming left V 3 bases short and J 0 bases short, with 7 bases between. CDR3 protein: CASSSGASYEQYF. For the CDR3, the DNA is TGTGCCAGCAGCTCTGGTGCCTCCTACGAGCAGTACTTC.

V is TRBV5-1 and J is TRBJ2-2, with 7 bases aligning to TRBD2. Germline lookup yields CDR1 SGHRS and CDR2 YFSETQ. CDR3 length: 16 residues. The V gene end was trimmed by 2 bases and the J gene end by 0 bases; junction bases not matched to a gene: 4. The CDR3: CASSFTGLSNTGELFF. As DNA, the CDR3 is TGCGCCAGCAGCTTCACGGGACTATCGAACACCGGGGAGCTGTTTTTT. Combining the CDR3 with reference TRBV5-1 and TRBJ2-2 gives the whole variable domain KAGVTQTPRYLIKTRGQQVTLSCSPISGHRSVSWYQQTPGQGLQFLFEYFSETQRNKGNFPGRFSGRQFSNSRSEMNVSTLELGDSALYLCASSFTGLSNTGELFFGEGSRLTVL.

The count of this clone is one. The rearrangement uses TRBV7-2 and TRBJ2-1, with D tentatively TRBD1 (5 bases). Germline V CDR1 and CDR2: SGHTA, FQGNSA. The CDR3 totals 13 residues. Trimming stripped 5 bases from V and 12 bases from J, with 17 bases between. CDR3: CASSATQGSRQFF. CDR3 DNA sequence: TGTGCCAGCAGCGCTACCCAGGGAAGTAGGCAGTTCTTC.

This clone was found many times. The rearrangement joins TRBV19 to TRBJ1-5, with D unclear. CDR1 is LNHDA and CDR2 is SQIVND in the germline V gene (reference sequence). There are 15 residues in the CDR3. V lost 5 bases and J lost 0, with 11 bases in between. CDR3 amino acids: CASSAGLYSNQPQHF. CDR3 sequence (DNA): TGTGCCAGTAGTGCCGGACTTTATAGCAATCAGCCCCAGCATTTT.

The CDR3 sequence: CASSYLTGGPEAFF. In DNA, the CDR3 is TGTGCCAGCAGTTACCTGACAGGGGGACCTGAAGCTTTCTTT. V is TRBV6-5 and J is TRBJ1-1; 9 positions agree with TRBD1. The CDR3 contains 14 residues. The trim removed 2 bases at V and 6 bases at J, leaving 4 bases unmatched. The V gene's germline CDR1 is MNHEY and CDR2 SVGAGI.

This sequence joins TRBV4-1 and TRBJ1-4, with TRBD1 as a possible D gene (5 bases). V lost 0 bases, J lost 6 bases, and 20 bases lay in between. CDR1 MGHRA and CDR2 YSYEKL come from the germline V gene. This CDR3 comprises 18 residues. This chain's CDR3 is CASSQDPRGLGVYEKLFF. CDR3 nucleotide sequence: TGCGCCAGCAGCCAAGATCCTCGGGGATTAGGGGTTTATGAAAAACTGTTTTTT.